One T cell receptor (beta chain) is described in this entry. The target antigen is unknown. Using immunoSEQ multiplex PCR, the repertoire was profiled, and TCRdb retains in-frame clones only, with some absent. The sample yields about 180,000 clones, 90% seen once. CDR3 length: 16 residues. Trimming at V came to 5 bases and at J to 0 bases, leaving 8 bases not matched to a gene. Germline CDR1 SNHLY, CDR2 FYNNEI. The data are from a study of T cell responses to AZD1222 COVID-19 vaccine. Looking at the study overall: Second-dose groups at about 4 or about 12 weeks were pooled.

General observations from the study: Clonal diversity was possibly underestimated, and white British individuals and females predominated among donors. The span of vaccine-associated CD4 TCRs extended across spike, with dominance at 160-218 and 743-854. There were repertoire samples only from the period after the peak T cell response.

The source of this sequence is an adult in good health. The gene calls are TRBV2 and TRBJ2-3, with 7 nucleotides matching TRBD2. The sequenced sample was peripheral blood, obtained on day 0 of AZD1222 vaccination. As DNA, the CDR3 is TGTGCCAGCAGTTACTCGCGGGGGTCTAGCACAGATACGCAGTATTTT. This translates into CASSYSRGSSTDTQYF.